This T cell receptor beta chain was sequenced during a study of OX40 agonist ivuxolimab in advanced cancers. V lost 1 base and J 0 bases, leaving 10 bases between the germline ends. CDR1 is SGHAT and CDR2 is FQNNGV in the germline V gene. This CDR3 is built from 15 residues. The data were produced by immunoSEQ multiplex PCR, yet TCRdb's version contains in-frame clones alone and is incomplete. The sample lists 61,000 or so clones; 86% were seen once. The material was CD4+ or CD8+ T cells sorted from blood, obtained in a trial of the OX40 agonist ivuxolimab. The TCR sequence derives from an adult with an advanced solid tumor such as melanoma, head and neck, liver or kidney cancer. The chain uses TRBV11-2 and TRBJ2-7; D unresolved. CDR3 protein: CASSLGSTSSYEQYF. CDR3 nucleotides: TGTGCCAGCAGCTTAGGCAGTACCAGCTCCTACGAGCAGTACTTC.